This TCR beta chain was sequenced during a study of OX40 agonist ivuxolimab in advanced cancers. The V gene's germline CDR1 is LGHNA and CDR2 YSLEER. V lost 0 bases to trimming and J lost 3 bases, with 12 bases between them. This CDR3 contains 15 residues. General study findings and limits: Dosing at 0.1 to 3.0 mg/kg was accompanied by clonal expansion of CD4+ and CD8+ blood T cells by week 6. With doses of 0.1-3.0 mg/kg, partial responders showed among the lowest clonal expansion.

Turning to this clone: Its antigen is still unknown.

Method: immunoSEQ multiplex PCR; TCRdb's copy keeps in-frame clones and lacks some. Of roughly 42,000 clones in the sample, around nine tenths are singletons; the top ten hold about 13%. Specimen: CD4+ or CD8+ T cells sorted from blood, collected in a trial of the OX40 agonist ivuxolimab. The chain carries TRBV4-3 and TRBJ2-7; D may be TRBD2 (6 bases). This receptor was identified in an adult with an advanced solid tumor such as melanoma, head and neck, liver or kidney cancer. CDR3: CASSQDLGGDYEQYF. The DNA of the CDR3 is TGCGCCAGCAGCCAAGATCTCGGGGGAGACTACGAGCAGTACTTC.